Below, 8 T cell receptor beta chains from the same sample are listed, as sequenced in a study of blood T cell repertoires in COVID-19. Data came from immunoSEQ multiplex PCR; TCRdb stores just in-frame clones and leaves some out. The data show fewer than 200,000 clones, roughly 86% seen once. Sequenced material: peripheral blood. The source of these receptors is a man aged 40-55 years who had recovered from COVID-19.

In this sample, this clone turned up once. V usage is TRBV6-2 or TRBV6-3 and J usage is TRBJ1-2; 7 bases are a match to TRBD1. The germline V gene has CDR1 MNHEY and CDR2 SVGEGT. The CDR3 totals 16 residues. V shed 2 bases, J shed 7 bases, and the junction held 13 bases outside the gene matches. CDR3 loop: CASSYALPGGSGGYTF. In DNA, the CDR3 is TGTGCCAGCAGTTACGCTTTGCCAGGGGGTAGTGGTGGCTACACCTTC.

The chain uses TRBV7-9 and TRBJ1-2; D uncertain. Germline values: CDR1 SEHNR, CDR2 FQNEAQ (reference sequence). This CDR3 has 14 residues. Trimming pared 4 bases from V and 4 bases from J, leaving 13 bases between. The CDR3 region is CASSSREGPYGYTF. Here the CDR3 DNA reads TGTGCCAGCAGCTCCCGGGAGGGCCCCTATGGCTACACCTTC.

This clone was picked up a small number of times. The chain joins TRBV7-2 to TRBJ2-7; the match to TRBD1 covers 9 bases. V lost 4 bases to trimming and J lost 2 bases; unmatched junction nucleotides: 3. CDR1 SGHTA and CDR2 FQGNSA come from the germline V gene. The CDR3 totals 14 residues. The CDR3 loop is CASSWTGDTYEQYF. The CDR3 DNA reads TGTGCCAGCAGCTGGACAGGGGACACCTACGAGCAGTACTTC.

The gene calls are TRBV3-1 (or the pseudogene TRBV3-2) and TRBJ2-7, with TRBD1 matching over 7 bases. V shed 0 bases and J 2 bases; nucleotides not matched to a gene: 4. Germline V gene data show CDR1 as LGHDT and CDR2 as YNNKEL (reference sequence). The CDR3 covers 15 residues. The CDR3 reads CASSQDLGTAYEQYF. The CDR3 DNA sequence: TGTGCCAGCAGCCAAGATTTAGGGACAGCCTACGAGCAGTACTTC.

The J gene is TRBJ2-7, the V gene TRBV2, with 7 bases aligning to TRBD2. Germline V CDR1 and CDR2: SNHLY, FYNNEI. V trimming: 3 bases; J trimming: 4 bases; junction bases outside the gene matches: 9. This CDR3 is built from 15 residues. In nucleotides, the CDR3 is TGTGCCAGCAGTGAGGCCGGCGGGAGACGGTACGAGCAGTACTTC. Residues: CASSEAGGRRYEQYF.

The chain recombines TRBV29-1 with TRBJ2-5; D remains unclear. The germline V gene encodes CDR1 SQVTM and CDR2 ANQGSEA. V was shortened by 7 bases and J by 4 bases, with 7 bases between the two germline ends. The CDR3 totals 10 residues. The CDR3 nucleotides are TGCAGCGGGAGCGCAGAGACCCAGTACTTC. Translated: CSGSAETQYF.

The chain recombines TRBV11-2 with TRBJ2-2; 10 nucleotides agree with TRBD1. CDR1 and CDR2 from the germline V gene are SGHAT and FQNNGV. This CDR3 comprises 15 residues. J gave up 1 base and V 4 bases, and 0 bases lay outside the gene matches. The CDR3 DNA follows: TGTGCCAGCAGCTGGGACAGGGGGAACACCGGGGAGCTGTTTTTT. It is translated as CASSWDRGNTGELFF. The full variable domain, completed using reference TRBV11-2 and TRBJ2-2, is EAGVAQSPRYKIIEKRQSVAFWCNPISGHATLYWYQQILGQGPKLLIQFQNNGVVDDSQLPKDRFSAERLKGVDSTLKIQPAKLEDSAVYLCASSWDRGNTGELFFGEGSRLTVL.

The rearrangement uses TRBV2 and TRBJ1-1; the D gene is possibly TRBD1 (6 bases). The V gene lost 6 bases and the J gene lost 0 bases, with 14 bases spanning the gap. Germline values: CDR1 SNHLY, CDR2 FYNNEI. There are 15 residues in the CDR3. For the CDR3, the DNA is TGTGCCAGCAGGGCCCGGACAGCCATGAACACTGAAGCTTTCTTT. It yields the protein CASRARTAMNTEAFF. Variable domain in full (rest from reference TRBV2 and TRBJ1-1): EPEVTQTPSHQVTQMGQEVILRCVPISNHLYFYWYRQILGQKVEFLVSFYNNEISEKSEIFDDQFSVERPDGSNFTLKIRSTKLEDSAMYFCASRARTAMNTEAFFGQGTRLTVV.